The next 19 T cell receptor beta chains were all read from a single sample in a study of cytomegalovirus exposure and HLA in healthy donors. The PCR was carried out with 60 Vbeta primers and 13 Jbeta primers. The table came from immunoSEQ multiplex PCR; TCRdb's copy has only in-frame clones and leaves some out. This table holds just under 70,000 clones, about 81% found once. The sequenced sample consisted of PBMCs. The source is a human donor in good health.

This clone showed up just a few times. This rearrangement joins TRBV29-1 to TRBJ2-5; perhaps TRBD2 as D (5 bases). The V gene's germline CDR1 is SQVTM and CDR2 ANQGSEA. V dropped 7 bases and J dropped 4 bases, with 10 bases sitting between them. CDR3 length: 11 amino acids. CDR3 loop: CSAGVGETQYF. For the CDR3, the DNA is TGCAGCGCCGGGGTGGGAGAGACCCAGTACTTC.

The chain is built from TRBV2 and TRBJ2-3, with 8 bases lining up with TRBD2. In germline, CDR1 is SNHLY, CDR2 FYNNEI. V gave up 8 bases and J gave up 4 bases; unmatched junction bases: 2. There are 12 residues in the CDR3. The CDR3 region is CASRGGADTQYF. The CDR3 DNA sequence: TGTGCCAGCCGGGGGGGGGCAGATACGCAGTATTTT.

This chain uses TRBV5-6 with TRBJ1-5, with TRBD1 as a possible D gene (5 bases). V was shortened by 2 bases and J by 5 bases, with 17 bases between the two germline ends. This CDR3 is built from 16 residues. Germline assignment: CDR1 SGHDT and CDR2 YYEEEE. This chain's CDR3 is CASSLADPGGYQPQHF. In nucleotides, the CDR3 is TGTGCCAGCAGCTTAGCCGACCCCGGGGGGTATCAGCCCCAGCATTTT.

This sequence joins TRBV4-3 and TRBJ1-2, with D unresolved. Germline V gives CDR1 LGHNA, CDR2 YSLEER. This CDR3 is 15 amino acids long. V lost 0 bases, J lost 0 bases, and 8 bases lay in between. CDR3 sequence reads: CASSQEGGSNYGYTF. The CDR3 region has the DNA TGCGCCAGCAGCCAAGAGGGCGGGTCTAACTATGGCTACACCTTC.

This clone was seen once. CDR3 sequence (DNA): TGTGCCAGTAGTATAATGAAGGGGGCGGAAGAGCAGTACTTC. It is translated as CASSIMKGAEEQYF. The chain has TRBV19 and TRBJ2-7; TRBD1 aligns across 7 bases. CDR1 is LNHDA, CDR2 SQIVND, per germline (reference sequence). The V gene end was trimmed by 2 bases and the J gene end by 7 bases; junction bases not matched to a gene: 8. The CDR3 covers 14 residues.

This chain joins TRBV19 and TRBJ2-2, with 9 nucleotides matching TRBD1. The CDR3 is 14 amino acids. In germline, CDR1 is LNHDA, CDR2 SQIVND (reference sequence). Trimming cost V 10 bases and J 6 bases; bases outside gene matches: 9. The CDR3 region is CATKQGARAGELFF. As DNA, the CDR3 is TGTGCCACAAAACAGGGGGCGCGGGCCGGGGAGCTGTTTTTT. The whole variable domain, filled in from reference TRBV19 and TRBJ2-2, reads DGGITQSPKYLFRKEGQNVTLSCEQNLNHDAMYWYRQDPGQGLRLIYYSQIVNDFQKGDIAEGYSVSREKKESFPLTVTSAQKNPTAFYLCATKQGARAGELFFGEGSRLTVL.

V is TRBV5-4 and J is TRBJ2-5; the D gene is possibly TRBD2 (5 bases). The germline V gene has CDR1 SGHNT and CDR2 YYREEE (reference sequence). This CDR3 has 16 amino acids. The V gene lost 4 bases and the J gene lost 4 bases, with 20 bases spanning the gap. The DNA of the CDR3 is TGTGCCAGCAGCCCCTCCGGGCGCGGAGAGGGAGAGACCCAGTACTTC. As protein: CASSPSGRGEGETQYF.

The CDR3 loop reads CASSPTQGLQETQYF. The CDR3 bases are TGTGCCAGCAGCCCCACGCAGGGTCTCCAAGAGACCCAGTACTTC. The V call is TRBV7-9, the J call TRBJ2-5; a possible D gene is TRBD1 (5 bases). From germline, CDR1 is SEHNR and CDR2 FQNEAQ (reference sequence). The V end was cut by 5 bases, the J end by 1 base, with 14 bases between. This CDR3 has 15 amino acids.

The CDR3 region has the DNA TGTGCCAGCAGCCCGGGACTAGCGGGGGGCGAACTCGCAGATACGCAGTATTTT. Residues: CASSPGLAGGELADTQYF. This chain uses TRBV7-9 with TRBJ2-3, with 15 bases matching TRBD2. The CDR3 extends over 18 amino acids. The V and J ends lost 5 bases and 4 bases, in that order; junction bases with no gene match: 10. Looked up from germline, CDR1 is SEHNR and CDR2 is FQNEAQ (reference sequence).

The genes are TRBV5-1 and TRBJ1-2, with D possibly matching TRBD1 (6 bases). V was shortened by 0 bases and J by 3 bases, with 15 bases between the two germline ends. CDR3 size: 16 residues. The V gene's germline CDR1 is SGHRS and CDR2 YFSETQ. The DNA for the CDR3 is TGCGCCAGCAGCTTGGGGAGGGGGGGCGATGACTATGGCTACACCTTC. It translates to CASSLGRGGDDYGYTF.

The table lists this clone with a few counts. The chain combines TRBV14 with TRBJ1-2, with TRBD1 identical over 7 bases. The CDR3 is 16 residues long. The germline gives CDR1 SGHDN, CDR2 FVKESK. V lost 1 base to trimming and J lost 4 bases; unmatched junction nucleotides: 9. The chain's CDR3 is CASSQVWRQGSYGYTF. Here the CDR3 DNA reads TGTGCCAGCAGCCAAGTTTGGCGACAGGGAAGCTATGGCTACACCTTC.

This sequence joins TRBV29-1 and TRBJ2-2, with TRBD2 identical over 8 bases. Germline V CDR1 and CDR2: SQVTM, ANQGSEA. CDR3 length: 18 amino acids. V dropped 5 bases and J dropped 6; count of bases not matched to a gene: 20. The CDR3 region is CSVPIGGGTTYVSGELFF. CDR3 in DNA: TGCAGCGTTCCCATTGGCGGGGGGACAACATATGTTTCCGGGGAGCTGTTTTTT.

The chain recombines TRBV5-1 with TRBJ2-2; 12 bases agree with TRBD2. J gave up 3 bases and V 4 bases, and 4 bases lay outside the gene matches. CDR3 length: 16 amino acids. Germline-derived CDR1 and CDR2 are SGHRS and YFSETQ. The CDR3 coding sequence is TGCGCCAGCAGCGCAAGACTAGCGGGGGACACCGGGGAGCTGTTTTTT. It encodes CASSARLAGDTGELFF. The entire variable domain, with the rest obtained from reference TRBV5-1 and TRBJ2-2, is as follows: KAGVTQTPRYLIKTRGQQVTLSCSPISGHRSVSWYQQTPGQGLQFLFEYFSETQRNKGNFPGRFSGRQFSNSRSEMNVSTLELGDSALYLCASSARLAGDTGELFFGEGSRLTVL.

CDR3: CASSTIDRGRTEAFF. As DNA, the CDR3 is TGTGCCAGCAGCACTATCGACAGGGGGCGGACTGAAGCTTTCTTT. This sequence joins TRBV7-6 and TRBJ1-1; 10 nucleotides line up with TRBD1. V was clipped by 5 bases and J by 5 bases; unmatched bases: 8. CDR1 is SGHVS, CDR2 FNYEAQ, per germline. This CDR3 comprises 15 residues.

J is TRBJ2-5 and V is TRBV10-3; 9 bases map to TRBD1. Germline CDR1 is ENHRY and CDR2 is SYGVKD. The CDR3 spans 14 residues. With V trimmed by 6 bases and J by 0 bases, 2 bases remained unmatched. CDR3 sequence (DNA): TGTGCCATCAGGGACAGGGGCGACCAAGAGACCCAGTACTTC. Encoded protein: CAIRDRGDQETQYF.

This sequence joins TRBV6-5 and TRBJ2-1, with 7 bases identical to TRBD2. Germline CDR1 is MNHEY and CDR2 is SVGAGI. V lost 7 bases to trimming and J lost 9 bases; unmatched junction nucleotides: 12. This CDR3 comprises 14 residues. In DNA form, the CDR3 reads TGTGCCAGCACCCCCGGGGGAGGGGTCCGTGAGCAGTTCTTC. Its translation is CASTPGGGVREQFF.

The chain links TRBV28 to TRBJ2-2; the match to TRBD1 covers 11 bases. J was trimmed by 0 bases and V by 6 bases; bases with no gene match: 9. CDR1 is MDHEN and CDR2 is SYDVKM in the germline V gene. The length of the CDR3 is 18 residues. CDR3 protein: CASSPGTGGLANTGELFF. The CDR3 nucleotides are TGTGCCAGCAGCCCCGGGACAGGGGGGCTCGCGAACACCGGGGAGCTGTTTTTT.

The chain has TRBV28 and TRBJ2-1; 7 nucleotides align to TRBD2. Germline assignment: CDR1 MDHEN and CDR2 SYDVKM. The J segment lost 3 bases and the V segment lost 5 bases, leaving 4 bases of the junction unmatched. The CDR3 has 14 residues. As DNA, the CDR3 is TGTGCCAGCAGTCACCGGGACTACTACAATGAGCAGTTCTTC. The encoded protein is CASSHRDYYNEQFF.

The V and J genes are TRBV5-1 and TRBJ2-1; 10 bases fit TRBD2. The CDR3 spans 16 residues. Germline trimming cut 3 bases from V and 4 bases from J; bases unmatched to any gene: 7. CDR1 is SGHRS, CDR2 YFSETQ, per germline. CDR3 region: CASSWGGTSAYNEQFF. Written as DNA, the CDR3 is TGCGCCAGCAGCTGGGGGGGGACTAGCGCATACAATGAGCAGTTCTTC.